The 26 T cell receptor beta chains below come from one sample, sequenced in a study of T cells in Graves' hyperthyroidism and ophthalmopathy. The CDR3 regions of TCR beta were amplified from RNA transcripts. The HTBI primer set served for first-round RT-PCR of the TCR CDR3. TCRdb analysed the multiplex PCR reads with MiXCR anew, one entry per CDR3 protein. Among under 500,000 distinct CDR3 sequences listed, around 15% were seen once. Sequencing was performed on blood. Receptors originate from a man aged 50-60 years with Graves' ophthalmopathy.

There are many counts of this clonotype. One end of the junction varies from germline; a read error may be responsible. The chain recombines TRBV5-1 with TRBJ2-7; no definite D call. The CDR3 has 11 amino acids. In germline, CDR1 is SGHRS, CDR2 YFSETQ. CDR3 protein: CASSLDYEQYF. DNA of the CDR3: TGTGCCAGCAGCTTAGACTACGAGCAGTACTTC. Supplemented by reference TRBV5-1 and TRBJ2-7, the full variable domain reads KAGVTQTPRYLIKTRGQQVTLSCSPISGHRSVSWYQQTPGQGLQFLFEYFSETQRNKGNFPGRFSGRQFSNSRSEMNVSTLELGDSALYLCASSLDYEQYFGPGTRLTVT.

With respect to this clonotype: The junction departs from the called germline gene at one end, perhaps through a read error. The CDR3 region has the DNA TGTGCCAACAGCTATTCACAGGGGGAGTTCCTCCACTTT. Amino acid sequence: CANSYSQGEFLHF. The chain combines TRBV7-2 with TRBJ1-6, with 8 bases that match TRBD1. Germline V gene data show CDR1 as SGHTA and CDR2 as FQGNSA. The CDR3 extends over 13 amino acids.

V and J are TRBV19 and TRBJ2-5; no reliable D call. V lost 3 bases to trimming and J lost 1 base, with 6 bases between them. This CDR3 is 13 amino acids long. CDR1 and CDR2 from the germline V gene are LNHDA and SQIVND (reference sequence). The DNA of the CDR3 is TGTGCCAGTAGTATCGTGTTCCAAGAGACCCAGTACTTC. Its translation: CASSIVFQETQYF.

This clonotype was seen many times. The chain joins TRBV2 to TRBJ2-5, with D possibly TRBD1 on 6 matching bases. This CDR3 comprises 13 residues. V lost 7 bases, J lost 10 bases, and 19 bases lay in between. Germline V CDR1 and CDR2: SNHLY, FYNNEI. Written as DNA, the CDR3 is TGTGCCAGCATGTGGGGGCCGGGTAACCACCAGTACTTC. Translated: CASMWGPGNHQYF.

CDR3 DNA: TGTGCCAGCAGCGGGGAGGCGGTGCCCTACAATGAGCAGTTCTTC. Its protein product is CASSGEAVPYNEQFF. V usage is TRBV13 and J usage is TRBJ2-1; tentatively, D is TRBD2 (6 bases). The CDR3 has 15 amino acids. Trimming stripped 5 bases from V and 2 bases from J, with 13 bases between. From germline, CDR1 is PRHDT and CDR2 FYEKMQ (reference sequence).

The chain employs TRBV4-1 and TRBJ2-5; possibly TRBD2 for D (6 bases). Per the germline V gene, CDR1 is MGHRA and CDR2 is YSYEKL. This CDR3 is 13 amino acids long. The V end lost 8 bases, the J end lost 0 bases, and 10 bases lay between the germline ends. The CDR3 sequence is CASRGAYQETQYF. The CDR3, as DNA: TGCGCCAGCCGCGGGGCCTACCAAGAGACCCAGTACTTC.

The gene calls are TRBV10-3 and TRBJ2-7, with a tentative D call TRBD1 (5 bases). In germline, CDR1 is ENHRY, CDR2 SYGVKD. This CDR3 has 13 amino acids. Trimming left V 2 bases short and J 5 bases short, with 10 bases between. The CDR3 sequence: CAISEGTRDEQYF. The CDR3 region has the DNA TGTGCCATCAGTGAGGGAACCAGGGACGAGCAGTACTTC.

This clonotype was counted a few times. CDR3 bases: TGTGCCAGCAGCCCATGGGACAGGGGGTTTCAGTACTTC. Its protein is CASSPWDRGFQYF. The chain employs TRBV14 and TRBJ2-4; 11 bases align to TRBD1. Germline V lookup: CDR1 SGHDN, CDR2 FVKESK. The CDR3 loop spans 13 amino acids. V trimming: 4 bases; J trimming: 11 bases; junction bases outside the gene matches: 4.

This clonotype was seen ten or more times. This rearrangement joins TRBV3-1 to TRBJ2-7; either TRBD1 or TRBD2 may supply D (5 bases each). CDR1 is LGHDT and CDR2 is YNNKEL in the germline V gene (reference sequence). Trimming removed 2 bases from V and 4 bases from J, with 12 bases in between. The CDR3 is made up of 14 amino acids. Here the CDR3 reads CASSQPVEGYEQYF. The CDR3 region has the DNA TGTGCCAGCAGCCAACCCGTCGAGGGGTACGAGCAGTACTTC.

The CDR3 sequence is CASSQVMTGELFF. In nucleotides, the CDR3 is TGCGCCAGCAGCCAAGTGATGACCGGGGAGCTGTTTTTT. V and J are TRBV4-1 and TRBJ2-2, with D hard to call. Trimming took 1 base from V and 5 from J, leaving 5 bases between them. Germline V lookup: CDR1 MGHRA, CDR2 YSYEKL. The CDR3 sequence is 13 residues long.

The chain recombines TRBV9 with TRBJ2-1; TRBD2 matches at 7 bases. Germline V gene sequence: CDR1 SGDLS, CDR2 YYNGEE. The CDR3 contains 15 residues. The ends lost 1 base at V and 5 bases at J; junction bases unmatched: 6. CDR3 protein: CASSVKPSGDNEQFF. The CDR3 nucleotides read TGTGCCAGCAGCGTAAAGCCTAGCGGTGACAATGAGCAGTTCTTC.

This clonotype appeared a few times. The chain couples TRBV4-2 to TRBJ2-3, with D maybe TRBD2 (6 bases). V was cut by 4 bases and J by 2 bases, with 16 bases left in between. Looked up from germline, CDR1 is LGHNA and CDR2 is YNFKEQ. The CDR3 extends over 16 amino acids. The CDR3 reads CASSLGEADTTDTQYF. The CDR3 DNA sequence: TGTGCCAGCAGCCTCGGGGAGGCCGATACCACAGATACGCAGTATTTT.

This clonotype was counted between two and nine times. V and J are TRBV19 and TRBJ2-3; D might be TRBD1 (6 bases). Germline V lookup: CDR1 LNHDA, CDR2 SQIVND (reference sequence). The germline V and J ends were trimmed by 3 bases and 2 bases, with 12 bases remaining between them. The CDR3 is made up of 15 amino acids. This chain's CDR3 is CASSITGHFTDTQYF. For the CDR3, the DNA is TGTGCCAGTAGTATTACGGGACACTTCACAGATACGCAGTATTTT.

This clonotype was counted ten times or more. The gene calls are TRBV15 and TRBJ2-1; no definite D call. The CDR3 sequence is 17 residues long. V was cut by 0 bases and J by 4 bases, with 16 bases left in between. CDR1 and CDR2 (germline): LNHNV, YYDKDF (reference sequence). CDR3 amino acids: CATSREMGSTLYNEQFF. CDR3 bases: TGTGCCACCAGCAGAGAGATGGGGTCAACCCTATACAATGAGCAGTTCTTC.

A note on this clonotype: A junction end diverges from the germline sequence, so it may reflect a read error. This chain uses TRBV20-1 with TRBJ2-1; D is unresolved. The germline V gene encodes CDR1 DFQATT and CDR2 SNEGSKA (reference sequence). The CDR3 extends over 13 amino acids. The CDR3 nucleotides read TGCAGTGCTGGCACCCCCAGGTACAACGAGCAGTTCTTC. It translates to CSAGTPRYNEQFF.

For this clonotype: A single base separates this from a much larger clone, so it may be a read error. The rearrangement joins TRBV20-1 to TRBJ2-1, with 13 bases aligning to TRBD2. The CDR3 runs to 16 residues. Per germline, CDR1 DFQATT and CDR2 SNEGSKA (reference sequence). The chain's CDR3 is CGATLGLAGKPNEQFF. The CDR3 coding sequence is TGCGGTGCTACTCTGGGACTAGCGGGAAAACCCAATGAGCAGTTCTTC.

This clonotype occurred many times. The chain employs TRBV2 and TRBJ2-7; TRBD1 aligns across 8 bases. This CDR3 is 15 amino acids long. CDR1 is SNHLY and CDR2 is FYNNEI in the germline V gene. V was pared by 1 base and J by 0 bases, with 2 bases of the junction left unmatched. CDR3 bases: TGTGCCAGCAGTGAAGGGACAGGGCTCTCCTACGAGCAGTACTTC. It codes for CASSEGTGLSYEQYF.

A few counts support this clonotype. The rearrangement uses TRBV9 and TRBJ2-1; 8 bases line up with TRBD2. Germline assignment: CDR1 SGDLS and CDR2 YYNGEE. The CDR3 runs 15 residues. J lost 6 bases, V lost 0 bases, and 5 bases had no gene match. The CDR3 DNA reads as TGTGCCAGCAGCGTAGGCGGGAGGATGGTCAATGAGCAGTTCTTC. It encodes CASSVGGRMVNEQFF.

This clonotype has just a few counts. The DNA of the CDR3 is TGTGCCAGCAGCCTAGGGACACTACAGGCCCAGTACTTC. Amino acids: CASSLGTLQAQYF. V gene TRBV14 combines with J gene TRBJ2-5; maybe TRBD1 (6 bases). The length of the CDR3 is 13 residues. In germline, CDR1 is SGHDN, CDR2 FVKESK. V lost 4 bases, J lost 9 bases, and 15 bases lay in between.

This clonotype was recorded at least ten times. This chain uses TRBV2 with TRBJ2-1; 14 nucleotides line up with TRBD2. This CDR3 has 17 residues. V was clipped by 7 bases and J by 10 bases; unmatched bases: 15. Germline lookup yields CDR1 SNHLY and CDR2 FYNNEI. The chain's CDR3 is CASNRFPVGLAGGEQFF. The DNA for the CDR3 is TGTGCCAGCAACAGGTTTCCGGTCGGACTAGCGGGAGGCGAGCAGTTCTTC.

Many counts were recorded for this clonotype. The rearrangement uses TRBV24-1 and TRBJ1-2; D gene ambiguous. The CDR3 runs 15 residues. In germline, CDR1 is KGHDR, CDR2 SFDVKD. The V end lost 4 bases, the J end lost 3 bases, and 14 bases lay between the germline ends. The DNA of the CDR3 is TGTGCCACCAGTGACGGGCCCGCGGTGGACTATGGCTACACCTTC. Residues: CATSDGPAVDYGYTF.

This clonotype was observed many times. The genes are TRBV30 and TRBJ2-3; D gene unclear. Trimming cost V 2 bases and J 4 bases, with 4 bases left between them. Germline-derived CDR1 and CDR2 are GTSNPN and SVGIG (reference sequence). The CDR3 contains 11 residues. The CDR3 DNA sequence: TGTGCCTGGAGTCCGTCAGATACGCAGTATTTT. Translated, it gives CAWSPSDTQYF.

Worth noting for this clonotype: With a much larger clone just one base away, this may be a read error. The chain uses TRBV2 and TRBJ1-1; D uncertain. The CDR3 is made up of 11 amino acids. CDR1 is SNHLY and CDR2 is FYNNEI in the germline V gene. CDR3 sequence reads: CASIGYTEALF. As DNA, the CDR3 is TGTGCCAGCATCGGCTACACTGAAGCTCTCTTT.

The table lists this clonotype with many counts. The genes are TRBV28 and TRBJ2-2; D uncertain. Per germline, CDR1 MDHEN and CDR2 SYDVKM. V was clipped by 7 bases and J by 5 bases, with 14 bases between them. CDR3 length equals 14 residues. CDR3 sequence reads: CASTPSVGTGELFF. Here the CDR3 DNA reads TGTGCCAGCACCCCGAGCGTTGGGACCGGGGAGCTGTTTTTT.

This clonotype appeared many times. This sequence joins TRBV14 and TRBJ2-1; possibly TRBD1 or TRBD2 for D (5 bases each). V was pared by 4 bases and J by 9 bases, with 19 bases between. CDR3 length: 15 residues. The germline V gene encodes CDR1 SGHDN and CDR2 FVKESK. The CDR3 is CASSLAGLGTGEQFF. CDR3 bases: TGTGCCAGCAGCCTGGCGGGCCTAGGTACAGGTGAGCAGTTCTTC.

This clonotype was seen at least ten times. This chain links TRBV7-8 with TRBJ1-6, with 7 bases that match TRBD1. Per the germline V gene, CDR1 is SGHVS and CDR2 is FQNEAQ. The V segment lost 5 bases and the J segment 3 bases; nucleotides outside the gene matches: 4. CDR3 size: 15 residues. The CDR3 DNA follows: TGTGCCAGCAGCCCGAGGGACAGCTATAATTCACCCCTCCACTTT. It yields the protein CASSPRDSYNSPLHF.